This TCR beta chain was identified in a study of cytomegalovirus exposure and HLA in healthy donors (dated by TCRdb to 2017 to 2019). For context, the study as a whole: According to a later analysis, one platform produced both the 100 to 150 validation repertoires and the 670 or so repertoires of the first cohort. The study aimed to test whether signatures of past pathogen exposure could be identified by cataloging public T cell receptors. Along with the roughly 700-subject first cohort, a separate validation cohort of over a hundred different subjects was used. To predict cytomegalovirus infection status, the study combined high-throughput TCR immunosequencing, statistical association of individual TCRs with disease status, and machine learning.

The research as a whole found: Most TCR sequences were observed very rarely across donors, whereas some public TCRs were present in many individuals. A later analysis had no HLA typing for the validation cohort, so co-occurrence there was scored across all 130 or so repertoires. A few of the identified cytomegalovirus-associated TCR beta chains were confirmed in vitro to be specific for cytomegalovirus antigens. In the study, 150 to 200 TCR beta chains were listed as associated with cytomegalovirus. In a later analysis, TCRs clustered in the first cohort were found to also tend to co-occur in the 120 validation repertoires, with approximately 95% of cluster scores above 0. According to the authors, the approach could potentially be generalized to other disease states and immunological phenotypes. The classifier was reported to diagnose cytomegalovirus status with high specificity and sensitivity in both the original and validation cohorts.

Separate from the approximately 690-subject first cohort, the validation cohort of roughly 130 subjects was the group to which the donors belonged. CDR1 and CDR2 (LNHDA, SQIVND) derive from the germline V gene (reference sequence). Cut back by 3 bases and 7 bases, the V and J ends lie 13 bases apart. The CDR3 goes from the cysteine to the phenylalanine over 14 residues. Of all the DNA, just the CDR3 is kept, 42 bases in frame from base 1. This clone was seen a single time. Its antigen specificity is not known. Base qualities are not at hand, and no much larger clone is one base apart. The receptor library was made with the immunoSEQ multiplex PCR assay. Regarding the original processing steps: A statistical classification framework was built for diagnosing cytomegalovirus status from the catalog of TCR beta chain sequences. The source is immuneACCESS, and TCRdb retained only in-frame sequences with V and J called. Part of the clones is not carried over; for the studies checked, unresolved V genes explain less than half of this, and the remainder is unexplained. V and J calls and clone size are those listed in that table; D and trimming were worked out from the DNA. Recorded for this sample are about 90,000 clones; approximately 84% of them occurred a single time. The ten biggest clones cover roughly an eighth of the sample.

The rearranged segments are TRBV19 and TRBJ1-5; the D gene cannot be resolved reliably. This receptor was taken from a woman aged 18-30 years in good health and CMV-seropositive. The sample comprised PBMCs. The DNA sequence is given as TGTGCCAGTAGTATCTTGACCCGAGGGCAGCCCCAGCATTTT. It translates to CASSILTRGQPQHF.